These T cell receptor beta chains were read from a single sample in a study of T cell responses to AZD1222 COVID-19 vaccine. The assay was immunoSEQ multiplex PCR, and TCRdb's table has in-frame clones only and misses some. The sample has approximately 160,000 clones; about 91% are singletons. Source: peripheral blood, taken on day 0 of AZD1222 vaccination. Receptor source: an adult in good health. CDR3s include the opening cysteine and the closing phenylalanine or tryptophan. D genes are given only for firm matches. Size is stated for part of the rows, as once, few or many counts, or as a class when the clone is expanded.

TRBJ2-2,TRBV18,-,-,TGTGCCAGCTCACCGGAGACCGGGGAGCTGTTTTTT,CASSPETGELFF
TRBJ2-5,TRBV28,-,TRBD2,TGTGCCAGTGGGACTAGCGGCTTTCAAGAGACCCAGTACTTC,CASGTSGFQETQYF
TRBJ2-7,TRBV19,few,-,TGTGCCAGTAGTATACGGGCAAGCACCTACGAGCAGTACTTC,CASSIRASTYEQYF
TRBJ1-2,TRBV29-1,-,TRBD1,TGCAGCGTTGGGGGGACAGGGGGTACGACGTACTTC,CSVGGTGGTTYF
TRBJ1-2,TRBV2,-,TRBD1,TGTGCCAGACAGGGGGGAGACTATGGCTACACCTTC,CARQGGDYGYTF
TRBJ2-7,TRBV2,-,-,TGTGCCAGCAGTGACATCCTCGAGCAGTACTTC,CASSDILEQYF
TRBJ2-7,TRBV4-3,once,-,TGCGCCAGCAGCCCCAGCCTGGGGATCTACGAGCAGTACTTC,CASSPSLGIYEQYF
TRBJ2-5,TRBV28,-,TRBD2,TGTGCCAGCAGTATGACTAGCGGGTTTGGGAGTGTGTACCAAGAGACCCAGTACTTC,CASSMTSGFGSVYQETQYF
TRBJ1-4,TRBV5-1,-,TRBD1,TGCGCCAGCAGCCCGGGACAGGGTAATGAAAAACTGTTTTTT,CASSPGQGNEKLFF
TRBJ1-1,TRBV28,-,-,TGTGCCAGCAGTTGGTCGAATATCGGACACGACACTGAAGCTTTCTTT,CASSWSNIGHDTEAFF
TRBJ1-3,TRBV6-5,-,-,TGTGCCAGGAGGTGGGGGGCTGGAAACACCATATATTTT,CARRWGAGNTIYF
TRBJ2-2,TRBV2,-,-,TGTGCCAGCAGGGTCGAGGGGGGCACCGGGGAGCTGTTTTTT,CASRVEGGTGELFF
TRBJ2-7,TRBV9,-,TRBD2,TGTGCCAGCAGCTCGGGACTAGCTCGCTACGAGCAGTACTTC,CASSSGLARYEQYF
TRBJ1-2,TRBV12-3/TRBV12-4,-,-,TGTGCCAGCAGTCAACAGTATGGCTACACCTTC,CASSQQYGYTF
TRBJ2-7,TRBV19,-,-,TGTGCCAGTAGTGCTGGGAGTACCTACGAGCAGTACTTC,CASSAGSTYEQYF
TRBJ2-1,TRBV15,-,-,TGTGCCACCAGCAGGACTAGTTTAGGTGAGCAGTTCTTC,CATSRTSLGEQFF
TRBJ1-1,TRBV2,-,-,TGTGCCCGCAGGGACGGGGGGCGGGCTGAAGCTTTCTTT,CARRDGGRAEAFF
TRBJ2-6,TRBV5-4,-,TRBD1,TGTGCCAGCAGCAAACCGACAGGGGTTGCTTATGGGGCCAACGTCCTGACTTTC,CASSKPTGVAYGANVLTF
TRBJ2-3,TRBV21-1,-,-,TGTGCCAGCAGCTCCAGCGCCCCGCGGTTCAACACAGATACGCAGTATTTT,CASSSSAPRFNTDTQYF
TRBJ2-2,TRBV6-5,-,TRBD2,TGTGCCAGCAGTTACCCCCGTACTAGCGGGACCGGGGAGCTGTTTTTT,CASSYPRTSGTGELFF
TRBJ2-1,TRBV30,once,TRBD2,TGTGCCTTGATAGCGGGGCTAAGCTCCTACAATGAGCAGTTCTTC,CALIAGLSSYNEQFF
TRBJ2-1,TRBV11-2,-,-,TGTGCCAGCAGCTTAGTTGCCAATGAGCAGTTCTTC,CASSLVANEQFF
TRBJ2-2,TRBV30,-,TRBD2,TGTGCCTGGAATGCGGGACTAGCGGTCGGGGAGCTGTTTTTT,CAWNAGLAVGELFF
TRBJ1-5,TRBV15,-,-,TGTGCCACCAGCAGCGATGATGTCCCCCTAGAGACGAGCAATCAGCCCCAGCATTTT,CATSSDDVPLETSNQPQHF
TRBJ1-2,TRBV5-1,-,TRBD1,TGCGCCAGCAAAGAGAAGACAGGGAGCTATGGCTACACCTTC,CASKEKTGSYGYTF
TRBJ2-7,TRBV18,-,TRBD1,TGTGCCAGCTCCTGGGGACAGGAGGGGTACGAGCAGTACTTC,CASSWGQEGYEQYF
TRBJ2-7,TRBV15,-,TRBD2,TGTGCCACCAGCAGAGCAGGCGGGAGCAATGGCGAGCAGTACTTC,CATSRAGGSNGEQYF
TRBJ1-2,TRBV28,once,TRBD1,TGTGCCAGCAGAACGACGACAGGGTACTATGGCTACACCTTC,CASRTTTGYYGYTF
TRBJ2-7,TRBV28,-,-,TGTGCCAGCAGTTCCGCCCAGCGGAGCGCCGAGCAGTACTTC,CASSSAQRSAEQYF
TRBJ2-2,TRBV28,-,TRBD2,TGTGCCAGCAGTCGGGAGGGCCAGGGGGAGCTGTTTTTT,CASSREGQGELFF
TRBJ1-6,TRBV3-1/TRBV3-2,-,-,TGTGCCAGCAGCCACGGCATTGGGGAAGGGTCACCCCTCCACTTT,CASSHGIGEGSPLHF
TRBJ1-1,TRBV11-3,-,TRBD1,TGTGCCAGCAGCGTAGCAATAGGGACAGCTTACACTGAAGCTTTCTTT,CASSVAIGTAYTEAFF
TRBJ2-7,TRBV6-2/TRBV6-3,-,-,TGTGCCAGCAGTTACCAGGCCCTCTCCTACGAGCAGTACTTC,CASSYQALSYEQYF
TRBJ2-3,TRBV27,once,TRBD2,TGTGCCAGCAGTTTAGTAGCGGGAAACACAGATACGCAGTATTTT,CASSLVAGNTDTQYF
TRBJ1-2,TRBV10-3,once,-,TGTGCCATCAGTGAGTCGGCTAGTGACTATGGCTACACCTTC,CAISESASDYGYTF
TRBJ1-3,TRBV28,-,-,TGTGCCAGCAGTCCTCCCGTTGGAAACACCATATATTTT,CASSPPVGNTIYF
TRBJ2-7,TRBV9,-,-,TGTGCCAGCAGCGTCCCCTACGAGCAGTACTTC,CASSVPYEQYF
TRBJ1-1,TRBV19,-,TRBD1,TGTGCCAGTATCGCCGGGACAGGGATCGGGTACACTGAAGCTTTCTTT,CASIAGTGIGYTEAFF
TRBJ2-1,TRBV28,-,-,TGTGCCAGCAATAGCCAGGGGCAGGGGCAGTTCTTC,CASNSQGQGQFF
TRBJ2-7,TRBV27,-,TRBD2,TGTGCCAGCAGTTTATCGGGTACGTTTGGCGGGAGCTCCTACGAGCAGTACTTC,CASSLSGTFGGSSYEQYF
TRBJ1-1,TRBV30,once,-,TGTGCCTGGAAGAAGGTATTGAACACTGAAGCTTTCTTT,CAWKKVLNTEAFF
TRBJ1-1,TRBV7-2,-,TRBD1,TGTGCCAGCAGCACCCAGGGGGCCTCTGAAGCTTTCTTT,CASSTQGASEAFF
TRBJ2-1,TRBV2,-,-,TGTGCCAGCAGCGGCTTTTCAAATGAGCAGTTCTTC,CASSGFSNEQFF
TRBJ2-5,TRBV7-2,-,-,TGTGCCAGCAGCAACCAATTCGGGGAGACCCAGTACTTC,CASSNQFGETQYF
TRBJ1-5,TRBV28,-,TRBD1,TGTGCCAGCAGTCTCCGGACAGGGCTTCAGCCCCAGCATTTT,CASSLRTGLQPQHF
TRBJ1-1,TRBV15,-,TRBD1,TGTGCCACCAGCGGGCCCGGGACAGGGACCACTGAAGCTTTCTTT,CATSGPGTGTTEAFF
TRBJ1-6,TRBV4-1,-,-,TGCGCCAGCAGCCAAGTAGATGTCGGGATGAGAGATAATTCACCCCTCCACTTT,CASSQVDVGMRDNSPLHF
TRBJ1-6,TRBV6-5,once,-,TGTGCCAGCAGTTTGGGTCAGATTTATAATTCACCCCTCCACTTT,CASSLGQIYNSPLHF
TRBJ1-5,TRBV7-8,-,-,TGTGCCAGCAGCATTAACCGGGACGGTAATCAGCCCCAGCATTTT,CASSINRDGNQPQHF
TRBJ2-5,TRBV9,-,-,TGTGCCAGCAGCGTTCCCTGGCGGGAGACCCAGTACTTC,CASSVPWRETQYF
TRBJ1-5,TRBV20-1,-,-,TGCAGTGCTAGTCGGGTGGGGCAAAATCAGCCCCAGCATTTT,CSASRVGQNQPQHF
TRBJ2-3,TRBV6-2/TRBV6-3,-,TRBD2,TGTGCCAGCAGTTACTTTTTAGCGGGAGGGAGCACAGATACGCAGTATTTT,CASSYFLAGGSTDTQYF
TRBJ2-7,TRBV10-3,-,-,TGTGCCATCAGCGACCCAGGGGACCGCTCCTACGAGCAGTACTTC,CAISDPGDRSYEQYF
TRBJ2-5,TRBV6-1,-,-,TGTGCCAGCAGTGACGAAATATTATTGGGGCAGGGAAAAGAGACCCAGTACTTC,CASSDEILLGQGKETQYF
TRBJ2-3,TRBV27,-,TRBD2,TGTGCCAGCAGTTCTAGCGGGACTCTAGGAGATACGCAGTATTTT,CASSSSGTLGDTQYF
TRBJ1-1,TRBV6-5,-,TRBD1,TGTGCCAGCAGGATACAGGGGGTGACTGAAGCTTTCTTT,CASRIQGVTEAFF
TRBJ2-2,TRBV2,-,TRBD2,TGTGCCAGCGAATCAGCGGGAGTCGCCGGGGAGCTGTTTTTT,CASESAGVAGELFF
TRBJ1-5,TRBV28,-,-,TGTGCCAGCAGACTGGCGCGCAGGGTCTCTCAGCCCCAGCATTTT,CASRLARRVSQPQHF
TRBJ2-2,TRBV12-3/TRBV12-4,-,-,TGTGCCAGCAGTTTTGTGTCCGGGGAGCTGTTTTTT,CASSFVSGELFF
TRBJ1-5,TRBV24-1,-,TRBD1,TGTGCCACCAGTGATAAGGGACAGGGAGGAAGTCAGCCCCAGCATTTT,CATSDKGQGGSQPQHF